This passage covers 21 T cell receptor beta chains from one sample sequenced in a study of T cells in Graves' hyperthyroidism and ophthalmopathy. It was RNA transcripts that yielded the amplified TCR beta CDR3 regions. TCR CDR3 regions were first amplified by RT-PCR with HTBI primers. TCRdb passed the multiplex PCR reads through MiXCR, listing each CDR3 protein once. The sample shows about 530,000 distinct CDR3 sequences, about 15% of them seen only once. The material sequenced was blood. Every receptor here comes from a woman aged 18-29 years with Graves' ophthalmopathy.

This clonotype was seen many times. V usage is TRBV5-1 and J usage is TRBJ2-7, with TRBD2 matching 11 bases. Germline lookup yields CDR1 SGHRS and CDR2 YFSETQ. This CDR3 is built from 14 residues. V lost 6 bases to trimming and J lost 3 bases; unmatched junction nucleotides: 5. This chain's CDR3 is CASKAGTSGYEQYF. In DNA, the CDR3 is TGCGCCAGCAAGGCCGGGACTAGCGGCTACGAGCAGTACTTC.

This clonotype was counted a few times. This chain uses TRBV29-1 with TRBJ2-1; D remains ambiguous. Germline V gene sequence: CDR1 SQVTM, CDR2 ANQGSEA. V gave up 3 bases and J gave up 2 bases, with 8 bases separating them. The CDR3 extends over 13 amino acids. The DNA for the CDR3 is TGCAGCGTTGAGGCAGCCACCTACAATGAGCAGTTCTTC. Its protein product is CSVEAATYNEQFF.

This chain joins TRBV12-3 or TRBV12-4 and TRBJ2-2; 7 positions match TRBD2. CDR3 size: 15 residues. J was trimmed by 3 bases and V by 10 bases; bases with no gene match: 11. The CDR3 loop reads CATQSSGTHTGELFF. For the CDR3, the DNA is TGTGCCACCCAATCAAGCGGGACCCACACCGGGGAGCTGTTTTTT.

This clonotype was seen repeatedly, ten times or more. The rearrangement uses TRBV7-8 and TRBJ1-1, with D unclear. The CDR3 is made up of 15 amino acids. Germline values: CDR1 SGHVS, CDR2 FQNEAQ. Trimming stripped 0 bases from V and 6 bases from J, with 14 bases between. The CDR3 DNA is TGTGCCAGCAGCTTAGCGCTGAGGTTATTCGCTGAAGCTTTCTTT. It codes for CASSLALRLFAEAFF.

The genes are TRBV12-3 or TRBV12-4 and TRBJ1-4; D gene ambiguous. This CDR3 region has 14 residues. V was trimmed by 6 bases and J by 7 bases, leaving 15 bases between them. Here the CDR3 reads CASRPPGSGEKLFF. DNA for the CDR3: TGTGCCAGCAGGCCCCCGGGCTCGGGTGAAAAACTGTTTTTT.

This clonotype was found many times. The chain couples TRBV7-2 to TRBJ2-3; 14 nucleotides match TRBD2. Germline CDR1 and CDR2: SGHTA and FQGNSA. CDR3 length: 17 amino acids. V lost 4 bases to trimming and J lost 1 base; unmatched junction nucleotides: 4. The CDR3 reads CASSSGLAGVGTDTQYF. In DNA, the CDR3 is TGTGCCAGCAGCTCGGGACTAGCGGGAGTCGGCACAGATACGCAGTATTTT.

This clonotype was seen repeatedly, ten times or more. The gene calls are TRBV20-1 and TRBJ1-1; D gene ambiguous. V gave up 2 bases and J gave up 0 bases, with 16 bases separating them. The CDR3 has 16 residues. Germline CDR1 DFQATT, CDR2 SNEGSKA (reference sequence). CDR3 DNA sequence: TGCAGTGCTAGACGAGATGGGGAGGGCATGAACACTGAAGCTTTCTTT. Encoded protein: CSARRDGEGMNTEAFF.

The sample holds a few counts of this clonotype. This chain links TRBV7-2 with TRBJ1-1; tentative D call: TRBD1 (5 bases). Germline CDR1 and CDR2: SGHTA and FQGNSA. The CDR3 loop spans 15 amino acids. Trimming stripped 2 bases from V and 1 base from J, with 11 bases between. CDR3 DNA sequence: TGTGCCAGCAGCTTAAGTGGGGGGTGGAACACTGAAGCTTTCTTT. Protein product: CASSLSGGWNTEAFF.

The chain carries TRBV5-1 and TRBJ1-6; D unresolved. V shed 5 bases and J shed 5 bases, with 11 bases lying between them. The CDR3 contains 14 residues. Germline CDR1 SGHRS, CDR2 YFSETQ. DNA of the CDR3: TGCGCCAGCAGTGGAGACGGTCATAATTCACCCCTCCACTTT. This encodes CASSGDGHNSPLHF.

In its sample, this clonotype was seen many times. V and J are TRBV28 and TRBJ1-2; TRBD1 is a possible D gene (5 bases). CDR1 and CDR2 from the germline V gene are MDHEN and SYDVKM. Trimming cost V 6 bases and J 8 bases, with 16 bases left between them. CDR3 size: 13 residues. The CDR3 nucleotides read TGTGCCAGCAGATATCAGGGTTTGTCGGGCTACACCTTC. Encoded protein: CASRYQGLSGYTF.

The chain links TRBV28 to TRBJ2-6; tentative D call: TRBD2 (5 bases). V was shortened by 6 bases and J by 2 bases, with 11 bases between the two germline ends. Per the germline V gene, CDR1 is MDHEN and CDR2 is SYDVKM. The CDR3 loop spans 15 amino acids. The CDR3 DNA sequence: TGTGCCAGCAGACCTCGGGGTACTGGGGCCAACGTCCTGACTTTC. Translation: CASRPRGTGANVLTF.

On this clonotype: A much more abundant neighbour one base away suggests this may be a read error. The rearrangement joins TRBV5-5 to TRBJ1-2; perhaps TRBD1 as D (5 bases). Germline loops: CDR1 SGHKS, CDR2 YYEKEE (reference sequence). This CDR3 region has 15 residues. The CDR3 DNA follows: TGTGCCAGCAGCCCGGGGGTGTACGGGAACTATGGCTACGCCTTC. As protein: CASSPGVYGNYGYAF.

V gene TRBV29-1 combines with J gene TRBJ2-7; D gene ambiguous. Trimming removed 4 bases at V and 7 bases at J, with 8 bases between. The CDR3 contains 10 residues. Looked up from germline, CDR1 is SQVTM and CDR2 is ANQGSEA. CDR3 amino acids: CSVGSREQYF. CDR3 nucleotide sequence: TGCAGCGTTGGGTCACGGGAGCAGTACTTC.

This sequence joins TRBV15 and TRBJ2-5, with 7 bases matching TRBD1. The CDR3 length is 16 residues. The V gene's germline CDR1 is LNHNV and CDR2 YYDKDF (reference sequence). V lost 4 bases, J lost 5 bases, and 13 bases stayed unmatched. The CDR3 is CATSIGPQGRGETQYF. Here the CDR3 DNA reads TGTGCCACCAGCATCGGGCCACAGGGGCGCGGGGAGACCCAGTACTTC.

About this clonotype: This may be a read error: a much more frequent sequence differs by one nucleotide. V gene TRBV7-3 combines with J gene TRBJ2-3; 10 bases fit TRBD2. Per germline, CDR1 SGHTA and CDR2 FQGTGA. J was trimmed by 1 base and V by 6 bases; bases with no gene match: 4. The length of the CDR3 is 15 residues. The CDR3, as DNA: TGTGCCAGCAGTTTTAGCGGGGGGCGCACAGATACGCAGTATTTT. This gives the protein CASSFSGGRTDTQYF.

This chain uses TRBV4-1 with TRBJ2-7; D remains ambiguous. CDR1 MGHRA and CDR2 YSYEKL come from the germline V gene. The CDR3 is 15 residues long. V lost 1 base and J 2 bases, leaving 12 bases between the germline ends. CDR3 nucleotide sequence: TGCGCCAGCAGCCAAGCGGAAGGCCTCCCCTACGAGCAGTACTTC. Amino acid sequence: CASSQAEGLPYEQYF.

This clonotype was seen more than once but under ten times. The rearrangement uses TRBV12-3 or TRBV12-4 and TRBJ1-5, with a weak D call TRBD1 (6 bases). V was cut by 2 bases and J by 7 bases, with 18 bases left in between. The CDR3 covers 16 residues. The CDR3: CASSLPSGGGTQPQHF. CDR3 DNA sequence: TGTGCCAGCAGTTTACCGAGCGGGGGGGGCACCCAGCCCCAGCATTTT.

This clonotype was recorded many times. The genes are TRBV28 and TRBJ2-1, with TRBD1 as a possible D gene (5 bases). The V gene's germline CDR1 is MDHEN and CDR2 SYDVKM. V gave up 3 bases and J gave up 5 bases, with 11 bases separating them. This CDR3 has 14 amino acids. Written as DNA, the CDR3 is TGTGCCAGCAGTTTCCCTACAGGAAACAATGAGCAGTTCTTC. Translated, it gives CASSFPTGNNEQFF.

The table lists this clonotype with a few counts. CDR3 amino acids: CASSYTYRVNTEAFF. DNA of the CDR3: TGTGCCAGCAGTTACACTTACAGAGTCAACACTGAAGCTTTCTTT. The rearrangement joins TRBV6-5 to TRBJ1-1, with D hard to call. Germline CDR1 is MNHEY and CDR2 is SVGAGI. The V and J ends lost 2 bases and 2 bases respectively, with 12 bases between them. CDR3 length: 15 amino acids.

This clonotype was seen repeatedly, ten times or more. This chain joins TRBV2 and TRBJ1-2; possibly TRBD1 for D (5 bases). The CDR3 spans 13 residues. The germline gives CDR1 SNHLY, CDR2 FYNNEI. Deletions cut 1 base from V and 4 bases from J, with 7 bases between. CDR3 protein: CASSEVGGYGYTF. The DNA for the CDR3 is TGTGCCAGCAGTGAAGTTGGGGGCTATGGCTACACCTTC.

Points on this clonotype: Germline is not matched at one junction end, which may reflect a read error. CDR3 residues: CASREAGVDTGELFF. The CDR3 bases are TGTGCCAGCAGAGAAGCAGGGGTAGATACCGGGGAGCTGTTTTTT. V usage is TRBV6-1 and J usage is TRBJ2-2; maybe TRBD1 (6 bases). Germline CDR1 and CDR2: MNHNS and SASEGT. The CDR3 runs 15 residues.